This T cell receptor beta chain was profiled in a study of sequential checkpoint blockade in melanoma. The wider study: Patients were randomized 1:1 to nivolumab-then-ipilimumab or ipilimumab-then-nivolumab first-line. Maintenance nivolumab came after either treatment sequence.

Regarding treatment: randomized to nivolumab then ipilimumab (arm A) or the reverse (arm B). No patient had prior DNA-damaging chemotherapy. Live CD3+CD8+ CD19− CD56− cells were sorted from PBMCs. Data came from immunoSEQ multiplex PCR; TCRdb stores just in-frame clones and leaves some out. The sample contains 9,000 to 13,000 clones, roughly two thirds of which appear only once. V lost 5 bases and J lost 3; bases outside the gene matches: 10. The CDR3 contains 15 residues. Germline-derived CDR1 and CDR2 are SQVTM and ANQGSEA. This clonotype originated in a human donor with melanoma. The V gene is TRBV29-1, the J gene TRBJ2-3; 8 nucleotides agree with TRBD1. The sample in question was CD8+ T cells sorted from blood (inferred from file names), obtained from a patient given nivolumab and ipilimumab in sequence. The CDR3, as DNA: TGCAGCGTTCCGCACCACAGGGGGTGGACAGATACGCAGTATTTT. Encoded protein: CSVPHHRGWTDTQYF.